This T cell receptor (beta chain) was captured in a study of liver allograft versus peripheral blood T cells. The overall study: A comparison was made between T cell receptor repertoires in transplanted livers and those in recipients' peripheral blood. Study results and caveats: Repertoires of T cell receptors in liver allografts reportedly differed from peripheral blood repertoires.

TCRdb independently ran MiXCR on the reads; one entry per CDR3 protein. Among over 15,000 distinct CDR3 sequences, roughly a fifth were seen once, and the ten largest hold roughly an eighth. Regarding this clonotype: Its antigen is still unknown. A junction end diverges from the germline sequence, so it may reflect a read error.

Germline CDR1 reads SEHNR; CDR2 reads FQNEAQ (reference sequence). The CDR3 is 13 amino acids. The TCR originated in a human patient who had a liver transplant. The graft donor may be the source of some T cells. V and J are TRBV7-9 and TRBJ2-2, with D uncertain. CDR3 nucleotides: TGTGCCAGCAGCGTATCGAAAACCGGGGAGCTGTTTTTT. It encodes CASSVSKTGELFF.